A single sample is the source of the 32 T cell receptor beta chains below, sequenced in a study of beta chain features in type 1 diabetes. Overall study findings and caveats: Researchers report that Type 1 diabetes patients had moderately but significantly shorter TCRB CDR3s across all four CD4+ subsets.

Expressed TCRB transcripts were sequenced because the entire RNA isolate underwent reverse transcription. Clones were sequenced by immunoSEQ multiplex PCR, and TCRdb holds only the in-frame ones, with some missing. The sample has some 250,000 clones; roughly 11% are singletons. Their specific antigens are unknown. Sequenced sample: naive CD4+ T cells from blood. The receptors derive from a man aged 25-45 years with type 1 diabetes.

V usage is TRBV18 and J usage is TRBJ2-7; 7 bases line up with TRBD1. The CDR3 loop spans 15 amino acids. The V and J ends lost 6 bases and 7 bases, in that order; junction bases with no gene match: 15. Germline V CDR1 and CDR2: KGHSH, LQKENI. CDR3 region: CASSPVSDRSMEQYF. As DNA, the CDR3 is TGTGCCAGCTCTCCCGTTTCGGACAGGTCCATGGAGCAGTACTTC.

This clone was counted only a few times. The chain uses TRBV2 and TRBJ1-1, with D maybe TRBD1 (5 bases). The germline V and J ends were trimmed by 2 bases and 4 bases, with 11 bases remaining between them. The germline CDR1 and CDR2 sequences are SNHLY and FYNNEI. The CDR3 consists of 14 residues. The CDR3 reads CASSEKGEGTEAFF. The CDR3 DNA sequence: TGTGCCAGCAGTGAAAAAGGGGAGGGCACTGAAGCTTTCTTT.

V usage is TRBV27 and J usage is TRBJ1-6, with D tentatively TRBD1 (6 bases). V was pared by 5 bases and J by 8 bases, with 13 bases between. The germline CDR1 and CDR2 sequences are MNHEY and SMNVEV (reference sequence). This CDR3 is built from 14 residues. CDR3 in DNA: TGTGCCAGCAGTCGTACAGGGATCGATTCACCCCTCCACTTT. It codes for CASSRTGIDSPLHF.

This clone was seen only a few times. The DNA for the CDR3 is TGTGCCAGCAGGACTAGGAGCACAGATACGCAGTATTTT. Translation gives CASRTRSTDTQYF. The chain carries TRBV7-2 and TRBJ2-3; D might be TRBD2 (6 bases). The germline CDR1 and CDR2 sequences are SGHTA and FQGNSA. The CDR3 covers 13 residues. V gave up 6 bases and J gave up 0 bases, with 7 bases separating them.

The chain employs TRBV7-3 and TRBJ2-3; possible D gene TRBD1, 5 bases. The CDR3 length is 14 residues. V lost 4 bases, J lost 5 bases, and 13 bases lay in between. CDR1 and CDR2 from the germline V gene are SGHTA and FQGTGA. The CDR3 DNA reads as TGTGCCAGCAGCTCAGGGTATTTAGGAGATACGCAGTATTTT. Amino acids: CASSSGYLGDTQYF.

The chain links TRBV7-6 to TRBJ2-3, with D uncertain. Germline values: CDR1 SGHVS, CDR2 FNYEAQ. The CDR3 spans 13 residues. V lost 5 bases, J lost 1 base, and 7 bases lay in between. CDR3 nucleotides: TGTGCCAGCAGCGCGATCCGCACAGATACGCAGTATTTT. This sequence encodes CASSAIRTDTQYF.

The chain joins TRBV7-9 to TRBJ2-7; 9 bases line up with TRBD2. The CDR3 loop spans 16 amino acids. V was clipped by 4 bases and J by 4 bases; unmatched bases: 11. The germline gives CDR1 SEHNR, CDR2 FQNEAQ (reference sequence). CDR3 sequence (DNA): TGTGCCAGCAGCTCCCCGGGACTAGCAGGGCGTTACGAGCAGTACTTC. It codes for CASSSPGLAGRYEQYF.

This clone has just a few counts. The chain carries TRBV5-8 and TRBJ1-2, with D possibly being TRBD1 (6 bases). V gave up 3 bases and J gave up 1 base, with 7 bases separating them. Germline V gene data show CDR1 as SGHTS and CDR2 as YDEGEE. This CDR3 spans 13 amino acids. CDR3 residues: CASSWTVNYGYTF. The CDR3 DNA reads as TGTGCCAGCAGCTGGACAGTTAACTATGGCTACACCTTC.

V gene TRBV25-1 combines with J gene TRBJ1-4; perhaps TRBD1 as D (5 bases). The CDR3 covers 12 residues. V was shortened by 4 bases and J by 11 bases, with 11 bases between the two germline ends. Germline V CDR1 and CDR2: MGHDK, SYGVNS. CDR3 region: CASSVPGGKLFF. The CDR3 nucleotides read TGTGCCAGCAGTGTCCCCGGGGGGAAACTGTTTTTT.

This clone was observed a handful of times. The chain carries TRBV5-6 and TRBJ2-3; 8 bases match TRBD1. V lost 3 bases and J lost 6; bases outside the gene matches: 6. Germline V gene lookup returns CDR1 SGHDT and CDR2 YYEEEE. This CDR3 is 14 amino acids long. The CDR3 here is CASSYGTGGDTQYF. For the CDR3, the DNA is TGTGCCAGCAGCTATGGGACAGGAGGGGATACGCAGTATTTT.

This clone showed up just a few times. This sequence joins TRBV2 and TRBJ1-5; D ambiguous. V lost 2 bases to trimming and J lost 2 bases, with 7 bases between them. The CDR3 is made up of 14 amino acids. Germline V gene data show CDR1 as SNHLY and CDR2 as FYNNEI. In nucleotides, the CDR3 is TGTGCCAGCAGTGAACCCCGGGGCAATCAGCCCCAGCATTTT. This sequence encodes CASSEPRGNQPQHF.

The chain has TRBV5-1 and TRBJ2-1; possible D gene TRBD1, 5 bases. The CDR3 spans 15 residues. V lost 0 bases and J lost 4, with 11 bases in between. Germline V gene data show CDR1 as SGHRS and CDR2 as YFSETQ. CDR3 in DNA: TGCGCCAGCAGCTTGGGTGCAGGGTCTTACAATGAGCAGTTCTTC. Amino acids: CASSLGAGSYNEQFF.

The V and J genes are TRBV28 and TRBJ2-4, with 9 bases identical to TRBD1. The CDR3 spans 13 residues. After removal of 6 bases from V and 9 bases from J, the junction contained 6 bases not matched to a gene. Looked up from germline, CDR1 is MDHEN and CDR2 is SYDVKM. The CDR3 DNA is TGTGCCAGCAGGGGACAGGGAGCAGGCATTCAGTACTTC. This sequence encodes CASRGQGAGIQYF.

The sample holds a few counts of this clone. This sequence joins TRBV30 and TRBJ1-5; 8 positions match TRBD1. This CDR3 region has 14 residues. Looked up from germline, CDR1 is GTSNPN and CDR2 is SVGIG (reference sequence). J gave up 1 base and V 3 bases, and 2 bases lay outside the gene matches. The CDR3 spells CAWRSGGSNQPQHF. The CDR3 region has the DNA TGTGCCTGGAGGTCAGGGGGCAGCAATCAGCCCCAGCATTTT.

The genes are TRBV7-6 and TRBJ1-6; unclear D gene. The CDR3 runs to 14 residues. Between the trimmed V and J ends, which lost 5 bases and 7 bases, there was a span of 12 bases. Germline V CDR1 and CDR2: SGHVS, FNYEAQ. For the CDR3, the DNA is TGTGCCAGCAGCCCCTCGGGTAACAATTCACCCCTCCACTTT. It encodes CASSPSGNNSPLHF.

This clone was counted between two and nine times. The V and J genes are TRBV7-9 and TRBJ1-3; no firm D call. The germline V gene encodes CDR1 SEHNR and CDR2 FQNEAQ (reference sequence). The CDR3 has 14 amino acids. The germline V and J ends were trimmed by 7 bases and 7 bases, with 17 bases remaining between them. CDR3 sequence reads: CASTGTSSVNTIYF. DNA for the CDR3: TGTGCCAGCACTGGAACCAGTAGCGTGAACACCATATATTTT.

This clone showed up just a few times. This rearrangement joins TRBV2 to TRBJ2-1; possibly TRBD1 for D (6 bases). Germline values: CDR1 SNHLY, CDR2 FYNNEI. The CDR3 is 12 residues long. V was shortened by 3 bases and J by 10 bases, with 10 bases between the two germline ends. The CDR3 loop reads CASSDPGTEQFF. CDR3 bases: TGTGCCAGCAGTGATCCCGGGACAGAGCAGTTCTTC.

The chain has TRBV4-1 and TRBJ2-7, with D possibly TRBD1 on 6 matching bases. V was clipped by 1 base and J by 2 bases, with 21 bases between them. CDR3 length: 18 amino acids. Germline V gene sequence: CDR1 MGHRA, CDR2 YSYEKL. The CDR3, as DNA: TGCGCCAGCAGCCAAGTTTGGACACAGGGTCGAAGCACCTACGAGCAGTACTTC. Translation gives CASSQVWTQGRSTYEQYF.

This chain connects TRBV28 to TRBJ2-1; a possible D gene is TRBD2 (7 bases). The germline CDR1 and CDR2 sequences are MDHEN and SYDVKM. The CDR3 sequence is 15 residues long. V lost 5 bases and J lost 7, with 18 bases in between. In DNA, the CDR3 is TGTGCCAGCAGTCTCTGGGGGGGGCCCTGGAATGAGCAGTTCTTC. Translating it yields CASSLWGGPWNEQFF.

The table lists this clone with a few counts. The genes are TRBV18 and TRBJ2-1; TRBD1 agrees at 12 bases. CDR1 KGHSH and CDR2 LQKENI come from the germline V gene. Losses at the gene ends were 4 bases for V and 6 bases for J; bases not matched to a gene: 10. The length of the CDR3 is 17 residues. CDR3 in amino acids: CASSRVPGQGARNEQFF. For the CDR3, the DNA is TGTGCCAGCTCACGGGTTCCGGGACAGGGGGCGCGCAATGAGCAGTTCTTC.

This clone was observed a few times. The chain links TRBV15 to TRBJ2-3; D ambiguous. Germline V gene data show CDR1 as LNHNV and CDR2 as YYDKDF (reference sequence). This CDR3 has 12 amino acids. The germline V and J ends were trimmed by 1 base and 5 bases, with 4 bases remaining between them. This chain's CDR3 is CATSRVQDTQYF. DNA for the CDR3: TGTGCCACCAGCAGAGTACAAGATACGCAGTATTTT.

This clone has just a few counts. The J gene is TRBJ2-4, the V gene TRBV29-1; tentatively, D is TRBD2 (6 bases). The CDR3 spans 15 residues. V was cut by 0 bases and J by 7 bases, with 16 bases left in between. Germline V gene sequence: CDR1 SQVTM, CDR2 ANQGSEA. CDR3 nucleotide sequence: TGCAGCGTTGAAGATCTTGGAGGGTATCGTAACATTCAGTACTTC. This sequence encodes CSVEDLGGYRNIQYF.

This clone was seen a handful of times. The V and J genes are TRBV5-1 and TRBJ1-1, with D possibly being TRBD1 (5 bases). The CDR3 sequence is 17 residues long. V was clipped by 0 bases and J by 2 bases, with 17 bases between them. Germline V lookup: CDR1 SGHRS, CDR2 YFSETQ. CDR3 loop: CASSLVGNSGTNTEAFF. CDR3 nucleotide sequence: TGCGCCAGCAGCTTGGTGGGGAACTCGGGGACTAACACTGAAGCTTTCTTT.

This chain joins TRBV27 and TRBJ1-2; perhaps TRBD1 as D (5 bases). Trimming took off 6 bases at V and 3 bases at J, with 14 bases between the two ends. The germline V gene encodes CDR1 MNHEY and CDR2 SMNVEV (reference sequence). CDR3 length equals 14 residues. CDR3: CASRGARSDYGYTF. The DNA of the CDR3 is TGTGCCAGCAGAGGGGCCCGCTCTGACTATGGCTACACCTTC.

This chain joins TRBV18 and TRBJ1-5; D gene unclear. The CDR3 totals 12 residues. V was trimmed by 5 bases and J by 4 bases, leaving 6 bases between them. Germline CDR1 reads KGHSH; CDR2 reads LQKENI. The CDR3 region is CASSKQNQPQHF. The CDR3 DNA reads as TGTGCCAGCTCAAAACAGAATCAGCCCCAGCATTTT.

The V call is TRBV2, the J call TRBJ2-7; TRBD2 agrees at 10 bases. This CDR3 has 13 amino acids. The V and J ends lost 6 bases and 6 bases, in that order; junction bases with no gene match: 5. The germline CDR1 and CDR2 sequences are SNHLY and FYNNEI. CDR3 DNA sequence: TGTGCCAGCAGGGGCCAGCGGGAGGGCGAGCAGTACTTC. As protein: CASRGQREGEQYF.

CDR3 amino acids: CASSDRGSSRETQYF. As DNA, the CDR3 is TGTGCCAGCAGTGATAGGGGGTCCTCCCGGGAGACCCAGTACTTC. The J gene is TRBJ2-5, the V gene TRBV2, with D possibly matching TRBD1 (6 bases). The V and J ends lost 3 bases and 5 bases respectively, with 16 bases between them. The CDR3 is 15 amino acids. Germline values: CDR1 SNHLY, CDR2 FYNNEI. Variable domain in full (rest from reference TRBV2 and TRBJ2-5): EPEVTQTPSHQVTQMGQEVILRCVPISNHLYFYWYRQILGQKVEFLVSFYNNEISEKSEIFDDQFSVERPDGSNFTLKIRSTKLEDSAMYFCASSDRGSSRETQYFGPGTRLLVL.

The J gene is TRBJ2-1, the V gene TRBV25-1, with a possible D match to TRBD1 (6 bases). The CDR3 loop spans 13 amino acids. Germline V gene lookup returns CDR1 MGHDK and CDR2 SYGVNS. Trimming stripped 6 bases from V and 6 bases from J, with 12 bases between. CDR3 in amino acids: CASRWGTINEQFF. DNA for the CDR3: TGTGCCAGCAGATGGGGGACAATCAATGAGCAGTTCTTC.

DNA of the CDR3: TGCAGCGCTTCGACTACAGTGAACACTGAAGCTTTCTTT. This encodes CSASTTVNTEAFF. The chain uses TRBV29-1 and TRBJ1-1; D unclear. The germline gives CDR1 SQVTM, CDR2 ANQGSEA. V shed 7 bases and J shed 0 bases, with 12 bases lying between them. The CDR3 spans 13 residues.

V usage is TRBV13 and J usage is TRBJ1-5; D is unresolved. There are 14 residues in the CDR3. Germline V CDR1 and CDR2: PRHDT, FYEKMQ (reference sequence). V was shortened by 4 bases and J by 7 bases, with 14 bases between the two germline ends. The CDR3 DNA sequence: TGTGCCAGCAGCTCCCGGGGTACCAGGCAGCCCCAGCATTTT. This translates into CASSSRGTRQPQHF.

The sample holds a few counts of this clone. The chain links TRBV6-6 to TRBJ1-4; no reliable D call. V was shortened by 7 bases and J by 5 bases, with 11 bases between the two germline ends. CDR3 length equals 13 residues. Germline V gives CDR1 MNHNY, CDR2 SVGAGI (reference sequence). The CDR3 loop reads CASIPDKNEKLFF. The CDR3, as DNA: TGTGCCAGCATCCCCGACAAGAATGAAAAACTGTTTTTT.

Comment on this clone: Other DNA sequences in the same sample also yield this CDR3. The chain has TRBV20-1 and TRBJ2-3; D is undetermined. Looked up from germline, CDR1 is DFQATT and CDR2 is SNEGSKA (reference sequence). The V end lost 0 bases, the J end lost 5 bases, and 3 bases lay between the germline ends. CDR3 length: 11 residues. The CDR3 loop is CSARDRDTQYF. The CDR3 nucleotides read TGCAGTGCTAGAGACCGAGATACGCAGTATTTT.